This entry concerns a single TCR beta chain. Its specificity is unknown. Measured with immunoSEQ multiplex PCR; TCRdb has only the in-frame clones, and not every one. The data hold approximately 56,000 clones, with approximately 65% observed a single time. The data stem from a study of a mutant IDH1 vaccine in newly diagnosed glioma. Overall study context: Previous care, which was radiotherapy, temozolomide, or both, most often involved both. Whole-study findings and limits: Apparently, pseudoprogression bore no relation to changes among the top peripheral T cell clonotypes.

Trimming pared 4 bases from V and 2 bases from J, leaving 18 bases between. Germline V gives CDR1 SGHRS, CDR2 YFSETQ. This CDR3 spans 16 amino acids. Stated time point: week 47, end of study. Every vaccine dose comprised 300 ug of mutant IDH1 20-mer peptide plus topical imiquimod. Scheduled for weeks 1, 3, 5, 7, 11, 15, 19 and 23, eight vaccinations were given to patients. The V call is TRBV5-1, the J call TRBJ1-1; D might be TRBD1 (6 bases). The sample consisted of peripheral blood mononuclear cells (PBMCs), taken from a glioma patient whose treatment included an IDH1 peptide vaccine. The origin of this receptor is a man between 35 and 55 years old with glioma. Some clones in this sample may be carry-over from other donors' samples. This CDR3 reads CASSQRPLGTNTEAFF. CDR3 bases: TGCGCCAGCAGCCAAAGACCGTTGGGGACAAACACTGAAGCTTTCTTT.